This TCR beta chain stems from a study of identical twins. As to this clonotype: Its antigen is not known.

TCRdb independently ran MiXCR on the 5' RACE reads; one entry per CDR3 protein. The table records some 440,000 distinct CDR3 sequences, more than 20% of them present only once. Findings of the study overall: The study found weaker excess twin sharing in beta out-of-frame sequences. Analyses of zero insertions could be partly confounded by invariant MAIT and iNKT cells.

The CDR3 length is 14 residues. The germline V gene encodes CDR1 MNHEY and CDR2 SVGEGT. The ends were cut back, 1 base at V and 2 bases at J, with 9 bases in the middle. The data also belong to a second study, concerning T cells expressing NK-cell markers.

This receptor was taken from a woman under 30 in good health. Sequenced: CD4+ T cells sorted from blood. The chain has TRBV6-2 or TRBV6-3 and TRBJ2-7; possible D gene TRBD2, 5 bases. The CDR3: CASSYFFGAYEQYF. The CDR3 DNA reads TGTGCCAGCAGTTACTTCTTCGGGGCCTACGAGCAGTACTTC.